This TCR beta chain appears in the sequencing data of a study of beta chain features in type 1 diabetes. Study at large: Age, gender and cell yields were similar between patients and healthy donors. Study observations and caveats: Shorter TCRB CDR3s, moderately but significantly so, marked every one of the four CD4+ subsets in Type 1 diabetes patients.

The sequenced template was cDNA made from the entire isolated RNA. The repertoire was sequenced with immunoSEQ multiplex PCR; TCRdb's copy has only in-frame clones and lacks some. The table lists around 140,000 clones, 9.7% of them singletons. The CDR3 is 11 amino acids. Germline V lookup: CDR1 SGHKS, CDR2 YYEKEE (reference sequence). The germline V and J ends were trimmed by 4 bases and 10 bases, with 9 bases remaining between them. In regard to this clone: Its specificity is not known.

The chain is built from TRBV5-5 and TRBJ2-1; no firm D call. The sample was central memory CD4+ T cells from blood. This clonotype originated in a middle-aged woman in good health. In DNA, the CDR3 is TGTGCCAGCAGCCTTGCTAGGGAGCAGTTCTTC. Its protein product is CASSLAREQFF.